The 8 T cell receptor beta chains below were found in one sample sequenced in a study of shared clonotypes between healthy human individuals. TCRdb keeps only in-frame clones here, not all; method: immunoSEQ multiplex PCR. The sample includes approximately 2,000,000 clones, 80% to 95% of them seen just once. The sample was naive CD4+ T cells from PBMCs. The subset denotes: CD45RA+ positively selected. The receptors derive from a man aged 18 to 30 in good health. Some clones in this sample may be carry-over from other donors' samples.

This chain links TRBV28 with TRBJ2-7; D possibly uses TRBD1 or TRBD2 (5 bases each). Germline V gene data show CDR1 as MDHEN and CDR2 as SYDVKM. Trimming stripped 8 bases from V and 2 bases from J, with 10 bases between. CDR3 length equals 12 residues. CDR3 in amino acids: CASQRGAYEQYF. For the CDR3, the DNA is TGTGCCAGCCAAAGAGGGGCCTACGAGCAGTACTTC.

The chain uses TRBV5-1 and TRBJ2-1, with D possibly matching TRBD1 (6 bases). The CDR3 is made up of 16 amino acids. Trimming removed 4 bases at V and 0 bases at J, with 14 bases between. Per germline, CDR1 SGHRS and CDR2 YFSETQ. The CDR3 loop reads CASSTTGQNSYNEQFF. CDR3 sequence (DNA): TGCGCCAGCAGCACCACCGGACAGAACTCCTACAATGAGCAGTTCTTC.

The chain is built from TRBV5-1 and TRBJ2-5; TRBD2 matches 7 bases. Germline V gene sequence: CDR1 SGHRS, CDR2 YFSETQ. The V segment lost 0 bases and the J segment 5 bases; nucleotides outside the gene matches: 7. The CDR3 runs 15 residues. The CDR3 DNA reads as TGCGCCAGCAGCTTGGTCGTGGGAGGGCCGGAGACCCAGTACTTC. Protein sequence: CASSLVVGGPETQYF.

V is TRBV28 and J is TRBJ1-4, with a tentative D call TRBD1 (5 bases). The CDR3 has 14 residues. The V gene lost 3 bases and the J gene lost 7 bases, with 12 bases spanning the gap. Germline lookup yields CDR1 MDHEN and CDR2 SYDVKM. CDR3 nucleotides: TGTGCCAGCAGTTTCACCCCGGGGGGTGAAAAACTGTTTTTT. Its protein product is CASSFTPGGEKLFF.

The chain joins TRBV29-1 to TRBJ2-7, with unresolved D. The length of the CDR3 is 13 residues. Trimming pared 4 bases from V and 7 bases from J, leaving 17 bases between. Germline V lookup: CDR1 SQVTM, CDR2 ANQGSEA. The DNA of the CDR3 is TGCAGCGTTGTATATCCAGGCCCCCGGGAGCAGTACTTC. This encodes CSVVYPGPREQYF.

The rearrangement links TRBV6-6 to TRBJ1-2; 12 bases are shared with TRBD1. The CDR3 loop spans 14 amino acids. CDR1 is MNHNY and CDR2 is SVGAGI in the germline V gene (reference sequence). Germline trimming cut 5 bases from V and 6 bases from J; bases unmatched to any gene: 4. DNA for the CDR3: TGTGCCAGCAGTAACCGGGACAGGGGGCATGGCTACACCTTC. It codes for CASSNRDRGHGYTF.

Concerning this clone itself: Other nucleotide sequences from this sample produce the same CDR3. The J gene is TRBJ1-2, the V gene TRBV11-2; tentatively, D is TRBD1 (6 bases). With 5 bases removed from V and 1 base from J, the gap between germline ends came to 14 bases. The CDR3 has 15 amino acids. Germline V lookup: CDR1 SGHAT, CDR2 FQNNGV. CDR3 in amino acids: CASSPSRGGNYGYTF. DNA of the CDR3: TGTGCCAGCAGCCCGAGTAGGGGGGGTAACTATGGCTACACCTTC. The full variable domain, its missing parts supplied by reference TRBV11-2 and TRBJ1-2, is EAGVAQSPRYKIIEKRQSVAFWCNPISGHATLYWYQQILGQGPKLLIQFQNNGVVDDSQLPKDRFSAERLKGVDSTLKIQPAKLEDSAVYLCASSPSRGGNYGYTFGSGTRLTVV.

This chain connects TRBV11-3 to TRBJ2-2; D unresolved. Germline assignment: CDR1 SGHNT and CDR2 YENEEA. CDR3 length: 12 residues. V was shortened by 5 bases and J by 3 bases, with 4 bases between the two germline ends. The CDR3 protein is CASSIDTGELFF. The CDR3 coding sequence is TGTGCCAGCAGCATCGACACCGGGGAGCTGTTTTTT.